This T cell receptor (beta chain) appears in the sequencing data of a study of early T cells in non-severe SARS-CoV-2 infection. The wider study: Chains were not paired, and sequencing was done on bulk RNA from unsorted whole blood. Notes on the study in general: VDJdb-based matching was biased toward anti-spike CD8 responses and missed private and CD4 specificities.

Looked up from germline, CDR1 is SGDLS and CDR2 is YYNGEE. The CDR3 has 14 residues. The J segment lost 7 bases and the V segment lost 4 bases, leaving 7 bases of the junction unmatched. There are a few counts of this clonotype. Antigen unknown. Unique molecular identifiers (one per individual cDNA molecule) were attached. TCRdb reanalysed the 5' RACE reads using MiXCR and keeps one entry per CDR3 protein. Of some 70,000 distinct CDR3 sequences listed, 4.9% are singletons. This sequence joins TRBV9 and TRBJ2-1, with TRBD1 identical over 8 bases. The sequencing sample was made of whole blood. This TCR came from an adult who was a healthcare worker with PCR-confirmed SARS-CoV-2 infection or an uninfected control (not recorded which). The CDR3 DNA is TGTGCCAGCAGCCTCCGGACAGGGCGGAATGAGCAGTTCTTC. Its translation is CASSLRTGRNEQFF.